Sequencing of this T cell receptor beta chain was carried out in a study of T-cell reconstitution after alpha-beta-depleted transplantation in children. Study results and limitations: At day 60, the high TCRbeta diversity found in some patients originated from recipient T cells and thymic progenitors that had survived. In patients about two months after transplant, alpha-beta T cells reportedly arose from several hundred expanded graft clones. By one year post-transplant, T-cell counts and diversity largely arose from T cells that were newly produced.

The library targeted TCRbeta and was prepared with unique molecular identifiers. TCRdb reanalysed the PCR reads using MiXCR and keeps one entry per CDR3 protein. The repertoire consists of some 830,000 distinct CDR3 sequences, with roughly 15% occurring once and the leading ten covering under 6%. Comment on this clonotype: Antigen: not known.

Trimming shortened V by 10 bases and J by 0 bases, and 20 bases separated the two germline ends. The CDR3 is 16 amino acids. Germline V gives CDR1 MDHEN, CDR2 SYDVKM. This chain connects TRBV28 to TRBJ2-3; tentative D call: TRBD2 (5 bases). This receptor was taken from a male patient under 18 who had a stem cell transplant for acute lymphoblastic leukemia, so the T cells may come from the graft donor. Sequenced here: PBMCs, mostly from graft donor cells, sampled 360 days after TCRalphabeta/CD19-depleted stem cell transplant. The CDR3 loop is CATYRETFLSTDTQYF. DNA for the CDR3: TGTGCCACGTACCGGGAAACTTTTCTAAGCACAGATACGCAGTATTTT.